Listed here is a single TCR beta chain. The specificity of this receptor is unknown. No base quality values were provided; no much bigger clone lies one nucleotide off. The sample belongs to a study of control samples from healthy donors and cancer patients (dated by TCRdb to 2020 to 2022). Libraries were prepared through the immunoSEQ multiplex PCR assay. Imported from immuneACCESS, the table was reduced by TCRdb to in-frame sequences with V and J called. These copies leave out some clones; in studies compared against another copy, an unresolved V gene accounts for under half, and the cause of the remainder is not known. In all, the sample holds approximately 54,000 clones, and approximately 91% of those were seen once. Of the sample, around two fifths is held by the ten largest clones. Germline trimming: 2 bases from V, 5 bases from J; junction bases outside gene matches: 9. Per the germline V gene, MNHNS is the CDR1 and SASEGT is the CDR2. The CDR3 goes from the cysteine to the phenylalanine over 16 residues. Solely the CDR3 DNA is kept, with 48 bases framed from the first base.

The sample was PBMCs. The clonotype comes from a man aged 45-65 years with head and neck cancer. The chain links TRBV6-1 with TRBJ2-3; 8 central bases correspond to TRBD1. The DNA sequence reads TGTGCCAGCAGTGAACTGGACAGGGTTCTTCTAGATACGCAGTATTTT. Its amino acids are CASSELDRVLLDTQYF.